A selection of T cell receptor beta chains follows, all from one sample in a study of blood T cells in healthy people across ages. TCRdb fed the 5' RACE reads into MiXCR, producing one record per CDR3 protein. The table lists about 970,000 distinct CDR3 sequences, around 54% of them singletons. Sequenced input: blood. Receptors originate from an older woman in good health. Each CDR3 is given with its conserved first and last residue. Each record gives: CDR3 DNA, CDR3 protein, D gene, J gene, clone size, V gene. A D gene is named only where the DNA matches it firmly. The size field is filled for only some rows; it gives once, few, many or a size class.

cdr3_nt: TGTGCCAGCAGTTACACACCGGGACTAGCGGGAGTAGAGACCCAGTACTTC
cdr3_aa: CASSYTPGLAGVETQYF
d_call: TRBD2
j_call: TRBJ2-5
clone_size: few
v_call: TRBV6-5

cdr3_nt: TGTGCCAGCAGTCCAGGGCCGGAGGTACCCCAGCATTTT
cdr3_aa: CASSPGPEVPQHF
d_call: NA
j_call: TRBJ1-5
clone_size: NA
v_call: TRBV12-3/TRBV12-4

cdr3_nt: TGCAGTGCGAGTACAGGGGTGGGTGAAAAACTGTTTTTT
cdr3_aa: CSASTGVGEKLFF
d_call: TRBD1
j_call: TRBJ1-4
clone_size: NA
v_call: TRBV20-1

cdr3_nt: TGCAGTGCTAAAACAGGCGGGCGAGAAAAACTGTTTTTT
cdr3_aa: CSAKTGGREKLFF
d_call: NA
j_call: TRBJ1-4
clone_size: NA
v_call: TRBV20-1

cdr3_nt: TGTGCCAGCAGCTTGGCGCCCGGGACCTACAATGAGCAGTTCTTC
cdr3_aa: CASSLAPGTYNEQFF
d_call: NA
j_call: TRBJ2-1
clone_size: NA
v_call: TRBV11-2

cdr3_nt: TGCAGTGCTAGAGTCGACAGGGGGAAGGGTGGCTACACCTTC
cdr3_aa: CSARVDRGKGGYTF
d_call: TRBD1
j_call: TRBJ1-2
clone_size: NA
v_call: TRBV20-1

cdr3_nt: TGTGCCAGCAGCCAAGGGATGACTAGCCGTAACGAGCAGTACTTC
cdr3_aa: CASSQGMTSRNEQYF
d_call: TRBD2
j_call: TRBJ2-7
clone_size: few
v_call: TRBV3-1

cdr3_nt: TGCGCCAGCAGCTTCCTCCGAGGGCTCCTCACAGATACGCAGTATTTT
cdr3_aa: CASSFLRGLLTDTQYF
d_call: NA
j_call: TRBJ2-3
clone_size: NA
v_call: TRBV5-1

cdr3_nt: TGTGCCGGCAGTTTAGGAGACAGTTTTCATGGCTACACCTTC
cdr3_aa: CAGSLGDSFHGYTF
d_call: NA
j_call: TRBJ1-2
clone_size: NA
v_call: TRBV28

cdr3_nt: TGTGCCAGCAGCCAGGGCAAACAGGGTCAAACTGAAGCTTTCTTT
cdr3_aa: CASSQGKQGQTEAFF
d_call: NA
j_call: TRBJ1-1
clone_size: once
v_call: TRBV4-2

cdr3_nt: TGTCCAACGCTCTCGGACATGAACACTGAAGCTTTCTTT
cdr3_aa: CPTLSDMNTEAFF
d_call: NA
j_call: TRBJ1-1
clone_size: NA
v_call: TRBV2

cdr3_nt: TGCGCCAGCAGCTTTTCGGGACAGGGGGACAATGAGCAGTTCTTC
cdr3_aa: CASSFSGQGDNEQFF
d_call: TRBD1
j_call: TRBJ2-1
clone_size: few
v_call: TRBV5-1

cdr3_nt: TGTGCCAGCAGTCGGACAGGGGACGGCTATGGCTACACCTTC
cdr3_aa: CASSRTGDGYGYTF
d_call: TRBD1
j_call: TRBJ1-2
clone_size: few
v_call: TRBV7-2

cdr3_nt: TGTGCCAGCAGCCCACACACAGGTACGCAGTATTTT
cdr3_aa: CASSPHTGTQYF
d_call: NA
j_call: TRBJ2-3
clone_size: few
v_call: TRBV7-2

cdr3_nt: TGCAGTGCTAGGCCGCTGACAGGGGCCACCACAGATACGCAGTATTTT
cdr3_aa: CSARPLTGATTDTQYF
d_call: TRBD1
j_call: TRBJ2-3
clone_size: once
v_call: TRBV20-1

cdr3_nt: TGTGCCAGCTTCGGGGCTGGGGCCAACGTCCTGACTTTC
cdr3_aa: CASFGAGANVLTF
d_call: NA
j_call: TRBJ2-6
clone_size: NA
v_call: TRBV5-5

cdr3_nt: TGTGCCAGCAGCTTAGGGACTAGCAACAATGAGCAGTTCTTC
cdr3_aa: CASSLGTSNNEQFF
d_call: TRBD2
j_call: TRBJ2-1
clone_size: few
v_call: TRBV5-1

cdr3_nt: TGTGCCTGGGCGACAGGGGCAACTAATGAAAAACTGTTTTTT
cdr3_aa: CAWATGATNEKLFF
d_call: TRBD1
j_call: TRBJ1-4
clone_size: NA
v_call: TRBV30

cdr3_nt: TGCAGTGCTAGGAGGGACAATGAGCAGTTCTTC
cdr3_aa: CSARRDNEQFF
d_call: NA
j_call: TRBJ2-1
clone_size: NA
v_call: TRBV20-1

cdr3_nt: TGTGCCAGCAGCTTACGACCTGCGGGATTCACAGATACGCAGTATTTT
cdr3_aa: CASSLRPAGFTDTQYF
d_call: NA
j_call: TRBJ2-3
clone_size: few
v_call: TRBV7-9

cdr3_nt: TGTGCCAGCAGTTCCCGGGACAGGGTCAATCAGCCCCAGCATTTT
cdr3_aa: CASSSRDRVNQPQHF
d_call: TRBD1
j_call: TRBJ1-5
clone_size: few
v_call: TRBV28

cdr3_nt: TGTGCCATCAGCACCGGGACTAGCTTGAACACCGGGGAGCTGTTTTTT
cdr3_aa: CAISTGTSLNTGELFF
d_call: TRBD2
j_call: TRBJ2-2
clone_size: NA
v_call: TRBV10-3

cdr3_nt: TGTGCCAGCAGCAGACAACTAGCGGGTCTTAGGGAGCAGTACTTC
cdr3_aa: CASSRQLAGLREQYF
d_call: TRBD2
j_call: TRBJ2-7
clone_size: few
v_call: TRBV13

cdr3_nt: TGTGCCACCAGCCGAAGACAGGGATTCACAGATACGCAGTATTTT
cdr3_aa: CATSRRQGFTDTQYF
d_call: TRBD1
j_call: TRBJ2-3
clone_size: NA
v_call: TRBV15

cdr3_nt: TGCAGTGCCGAGGAAGATCTCACGCAGTATTTT
cdr3_aa: CSAEEDLTQYF
d_call: NA
j_call: TRBJ2-3
clone_size: NA
v_call: TRBV20-1

cdr3_nt: TGTGCCAGCAGCCCCGGTGCCGGACCCAATGAGCAGTTCTTC
cdr3_aa: CASSPGAGPNEQFF
d_call: NA
j_call: TRBJ2-1
clone_size: NA
v_call: TRBV7-9

cdr3_nt: TGTGCCAGCACCCACGGGGCGGGAGACTACGAGCAGTACTTC
cdr3_aa: CASTHGAGDYEQYF
d_call: TRBD2
j_call: TRBJ2-7
clone_size: NA
v_call: TRBV3-1

cdr3_nt: TGTGCCAGCAGCCAGACTAGCATTGAGCAGTTCTTC
cdr3_aa: CASSQTSIEQFF
d_call: TRBD2
j_call: TRBJ2-1
clone_size: NA
v_call: TRBV3-1

cdr3_nt: TGTGCCAGCAGAAAAGGGCAGGGAACCTACAATGAGCAGTACTTC
cdr3_aa: CASRKGQGTYNEQYF
d_call: NA
j_call: TRBJ2-4
clone_size: NA
v_call: TRBV2

cdr3_nt: TGTGCCAGCAGTCCAGACCTACTAGGCTCCTACAATGAGCAGTTCTTC
cdr3_aa: CASSPDLLGSYNEQFF
d_call: NA
j_call: TRBJ2-1
clone_size: NA
v_call: TRBV12-3/TRBV12-4

cdr3_nt: TGCGCCAGCAGCGTGGCTCCCAGATCCTACGAGCAGTACTTC
cdr3_aa: CASSVAPRSYEQYF
d_call: NA
j_call: TRBJ2-7
clone_size: NA
v_call: TRBV5-1

cdr3_nt: TGCGGTGCTGAAAGGTCGAGGCTAGCCAAAAACATTCAGTACTTC
cdr3_aa: CGAERSRLAKNIQYF
d_call: NA
j_call: TRBJ2-4
clone_size: NA
v_call: TRBV20-1

cdr3_nt: TGTGCCAGCAGCTTAAACCCTAGCGGGTGGGCAGATACGCAGTATTTT
cdr3_aa: CASSLNPSGWADTQYF
d_call: TRBD2
j_call: TRBJ2-3
clone_size: once
v_call: TRBV7-2

cdr3_nt: TGTGCCAGCAGATCTAGCGGGAGAAGGGACGAGCAGTACTTC
cdr3_aa: CASRSSGRRDEQYF
d_call: TRBD2
j_call: TRBJ2-7
clone_size: few
v_call: TRBV28

cdr3_nt: TGCGCCAGCAGCCAAGAAACAGGGCGTGATAAACTGTTTTTT
cdr3_aa: CASSQETGRDKLFF
d_call: NA
j_call: TRBJ1-4
clone_size: NA
v_call: TRBV4-1

cdr3_nt: TGCGCCAGCAGTGAGCAGGGGGCCGTTTCCGAGCAGTACTTC
cdr3_aa: CASSEQGAVSEQYF
d_call: TRBD1
j_call: TRBJ2-7
clone_size: few
v_call: TRBV10-2

cdr3_nt: TGCGCCAGCAGCCAAGACCCCGGTTGGGATTCACCCCTCCACTTT
cdr3_aa: CASSQDPGWDSPLHF
d_call: NA
j_call: TRBJ1-6
clone_size: few
v_call: TRBV4-1

cdr3_nt: TGCAGCGTTAACGTTCGGGACTCACAAGAGACCCAGTACTTC
cdr3_aa: CSVNVRDSQETQYF
d_call: NA
j_call: TRBJ2-5
clone_size: NA
v_call: TRBV29-1

cdr3_nt: TGTGCCAGCAGCCTAAACCGGGATGGGAATCAGCCCCAGCATTTT
cdr3_aa: CASSLNRDGNQPQHF
d_call: NA
j_call: TRBJ1-5
clone_size: few
v_call: TRBV7-9

cdr3_nt: TGTGCCAGCAGAACCCAACCGGGCCATACGCAGTATTTT
cdr3_aa: CASRTQPGHTQYF
d_call: NA
j_call: TRBJ2-3
clone_size: NA
v_call: TRBV28

cdr3_nt: TGTGCCAGCAGCTTACCTAACTATGGCTACACCTTC
cdr3_aa: CASSLPNYGYTF
d_call: NA
j_call: TRBJ1-2
clone_size: many
v_call: TRBV5-4

cdr3_nt: TGCGCCAGCAGTTATAGGCTTCTAGCGGGAGGCACGCAGTATTTT
cdr3_aa: CASSYRLLAGGTQYF
d_call: TRBD2
j_call: TRBJ2-3
clone_size: NA
v_call: TRBV4-1

cdr3_nt: TGCAGTGCGTACGACAGTAGCAATCAGCCCCAGCATTTT
cdr3_aa: CSAYDSSNQPQHF
d_call: NA
j_call: TRBJ1-5
clone_size: once
v_call: TRBV20-1

cdr3_nt: TGCAGCGCTCCCGGGACTGCCGACAATGAGCAGTTCTTC
cdr3_aa: CSAPGTADNEQFF
d_call: NA
j_call: TRBJ2-1
clone_size: NA
v_call: TRBV29-1

cdr3_nt: TGTGCCCCCAGCTTTTTGCCGGGCAATGAGCAGTACTTC
cdr3_aa: CAPSFLPGNEQYF
d_call: NA
j_call: TRBJ2-7
clone_size: NA
v_call: TRBV7-9